The 25 T cell receptor beta chains below all came from one sample that was sequenced in a study of Tregs in tolerant kidney transplant recipients. Sequencing used immunoSEQ multiplex PCR; TCRdb keeps in-frame clones, though not all of them. The data contain 200,000 to 300,000 clones, approximately 83% of them singletons. Input material: CD4+ T cells from blood. The receptors were gathered from a human donor in good health.

This sequence joins TRBV5-1 and TRBJ1-2; perhaps TRBD1 as D (6 bases). The germline gives CDR1 SGHRS, CDR2 YFSETQ. Trimming removed 1 base at V and 3 bases at J, with 10 bases between. This CDR3 has 14 residues. The CDR3 loop is CASSLLDSYYGYTF. The CDR3 coding sequence is TGCGCCAGCAGCTTGTTGGACAGTTACTATGGCTACACCTTC.

The CDR3 here is CASATGQRNEQFF. The CDR3 DNA sequence: TGTGCCAGCGCCACGGGACAGCGCAATGAGCAGTTCTTC. The chain uses TRBV2 and TRBJ2-1; TRBD1 matches 7 bases. CDR3 length: 13 residues. V lost 8 bases and J lost 6; bases outside the gene matches: 7. Germline-derived CDR1 and CDR2 are SNHLY and FYNNEI.

V gene TRBV7-9 combines with J gene TRBJ2-1; D gene ambiguous. The ends were cut back, 5 bases at V and 5 bases at J, with 16 bases in the middle. The germline V gene has CDR1 SEHNR and CDR2 FQNEAQ (reference sequence). The CDR3 is made up of 15 amino acids. This CDR3 reads CASSPHDTFNNEQFF. In DNA, the CDR3 is TGTGCCAGCAGCCCTCATGACACATTCAACAATGAGCAGTTCTTC.

Turning to this clone: Other DNA sequences in this specimen translate into the identical CDR3. V usage is TRBV4-1 and J usage is TRBJ1-5, with TRBD1 identical over 7 bases. V was pared by 1 base and J by 2 bases, with 2 bases of the junction left unmatched. Germline V gene sequence: CDR1 MGHRA, CDR2 YSYEKL. The CDR3 has 15 residues. The CDR3, as DNA: TGCGCCAGCAGCCAAGGACAGGGAGGCAATCAGCCCCAGCATTTT. Translated: CASSQGQGGNQPQHF.

There are a few counts of this clone. The V and J genes are TRBV6-5 and TRBJ2-6; possible D gene TRBD1, 5 bases. This CDR3 region has 16 residues. Trimming removed 4 bases at V and 0 bases at J, with 10 bases between. Per the germline V gene, CDR1 is MNHEY and CDR2 is SVGAGI. The CDR3 DNA sequence: TGTGCCAGCAGTTCTCCTACAGGCTCTGGGGCCAACGTCCTGACTTTC. Its protein product is CASSSPTGSGANVLTF.

V gene TRBV11-2 combines with J gene TRBJ2-1; 12 nucleotides agree with TRBD1. V was pared by 5 bases and J by 9 bases, with 5 bases of the junction left unmatched. CDR1 and CDR2 from the germline V gene are SGHAT and FQNNGV. CDR3 length: 14 amino acids. The CDR3 reads CASSPGTGGGEQFF. The CDR3 DNA is TGTGCCAGCAGCCCTGGGACAGGGGGCGGTGAGCAGTTCTTC.

The chain employs TRBV27 and TRBJ1-2, with D possibly matching TRBD1 (5 bases). Deletions cut 8 bases from V and 8 bases from J, with 15 bases between. The CDR3 contains 12 residues. The germline CDR1 and CDR2 sequences are MNHEY and SMNVEV (reference sequence). CDR3 loop: CASGEQAGGYTF. CDR3 nucleotide sequence: TGTGCCAGCGGGGAACAGGCTGGGGGCTACACCTTC.

The chain is built from TRBV5-1 and TRBJ2-1; TRBD1 is a possible D gene (5 bases). V was cut by 0 bases and J by 10 bases, with 14 bases left in between. CDR3 length equals 14 residues. Germline values: CDR1 SGHRS, CDR2 YFSETQ. Here the CDR3 DNA reads TGCGCCAGCAGCTTGGAAGGGGATATCGGGGAGCAGTTCTTC. Amino acid sequence: CASSLEGDIGEQFF.

The gene calls are TRBV5-4 and TRBJ2-1; no clear D gene. The germline V gene encodes CDR1 SGHNT and CDR2 YYREEE (reference sequence). The V gene lost 4 bases and the J gene lost 7 bases, with 21 bases spanning the gap. CDR3 length: 16 residues. The CDR3 region is CASSHGKGPNTNEQFF. CDR3 nucleotide sequence: TGTGCCAGCAGCCACGGAAAGGGTCCTAATACGAATGAGCAGTTCTTC.

The rearrangement links TRBV5-4 to TRBJ2-1; tentative D call: TRBD2 (6 bases). Deletions cut 2 bases from V and 7 bases from J, with 13 bases between. This CDR3 spans 14 amino acids. Germline values: CDR1 SGHNT, CDR2 YYREEE (reference sequence). The CDR3 loop reads CASSFFSGPNEQFF. The CDR3 coding sequence is TGTGCCAGCAGCTTCTTCAGCGGGCCTAATGAGCAGTTCTTC.

The rearrangement joins TRBV7-9 to TRBJ1-4, with 9 bases lining up with TRBD1. The J segment lost 2 bases and the V segment lost 0 bases, leaving 1 base of the junction unmatched. There are 16 residues in the CDR3. Germline lookup yields CDR1 SEHNR and CDR2 FQNEAQ (reference sequence). The CDR3 sequence is CASSLAGTGTNEKLFF. The CDR3 region has the DNA TGTGCCAGCAGCTTAGCAGGGACAGGGACTAATGAAAAACTGTTTTTT.

This chain links TRBV6-6 with TRBJ1-5; tentatively, D is TRBD1 (6 bases). Germline CDR1 reads MNHNY; CDR2 reads SVGAGI (reference sequence). This CDR3 comprises 16 residues. V lost 0 bases and J 1 base, leaving 10 bases between the germline ends. The CDR3 sequence: CASSYSIRGSNQPQHF. The CDR3, as DNA: TGTGCCAGCAGTTACTCGATCAGGGGAAGCAATCAGCCCCAGCATTTT.

This clone was observed a single time. This rearrangement joins TRBV19 to TRBJ2-3, with 11 bases fitting TRBD1. Germline CDR1 reads LNHDA; CDR2 reads SQIVND (reference sequence). Germline trimming cut 8 bases from V and 1 base from J; bases unmatched to any gene: 8. There are 16 residues in the CDR3. As DNA, the CDR3 is TGTGCCAGTCAATTGGAGGGACAGGGGGGCACAGATACGCAGTATTTT. Translating gives CASQLEGQGGTDTQYF.

On this clone itself: This sample also contains other DNA sequences that code for the same CDR3. This chain uses TRBV19 with TRBJ1-2, with 8 nucleotides matching TRBD1. Germline CDR1 and CDR2: LNHDA and SQIVND (reference sequence). CDR3 length equals 17 residues. V lost 4 bases and J lost 4; bases outside the gene matches: 14. The CDR3 bases are TGTGCCAGTAGTACGCCCGACCTTCAGGGGGCGAGCTATGGCTACACCTTC. It translates to CASSTPDLQGASYGYTF.

This clone was counted once. This chain joins TRBV27 and TRBJ2-6; D is ambiguous. Germline V gene data show CDR1 as MNHEY and CDR2 as SMNVEV (reference sequence). The CDR3 is made up of 15 amino acids. Trimming pared 5 bases from V and 0 bases from J, leaving 8 bases between. The CDR3 region is CASSSLGSGANVLTF. The CDR3 DNA sequence: TGTGCCAGCAGTAGTTTAGGCTCTGGGGCCAACGTCCTGACTTTC. Filled out from reference TRBV27 and TRBJ2-6, the complete variable domain reads EAQVTQNPRYLITVTGKKLTVTCSQNMNHEYMSWYRQDPGLGLRQIYYSMNVEVTDKGDVPEGYKVSRKEKRNFPLILESPSPNQTSLYFCASSSLGSGANVLTFGAGSRLTVL.

Only one count was recorded for this clone. The rearrangement links TRBV4-1 to TRBJ2-3; 9 bases align to TRBD2. Trimming at V came to 1 base and at J to 5 bases, leaving 10 bases not matched to a gene. CDR1 and CDR2 (germline): MGHRA, YSYEKL. The CDR3 consists of 17 residues. Written as DNA, the CDR3 is TGCGCCAGCAGCCAAGCCGGCGCGGGAGGGCTCGTAGATACGCAGTATTTT. Its protein is CASSQAGAGGLVDTQYF.

CDR3 coding DNA: TGTGCCAGCAGCTTAGATTGGTCAGTAAGCTCCTACGAGCAGTACTTC. Amino acid sequence: CASSLDWSVSSYEQYF. This chain joins TRBV7-6 and TRBJ2-7; no definite D call. V was trimmed by 1 base and J by 0 bases, leaving 13 bases between them. This CDR3 has 16 residues. CDR1 is SGHVS and CDR2 is FNYEAQ in the germline V gene. Looking up the rest from reference TRBV7-6 and TRBJ2-7 gives the full variable domain: GAGVSQSPRYKVTKRGQDVALRCDPISGHVSLYWYRQALGQGPEFLTYFNYEAQQDKSGLPNDRFSAERPEGSISTLTIQRTEQRDSAMYRCASSLDWSVSSYEQYFGPGTRLTVT.

J is TRBJ1-5 and V is TRBV6-1, with 7 bases lining up with TRBD1. Germline assignment: CDR1 MNHNS and CDR2 SASEGT. With V trimmed by 5 bases and J by 2 bases, 6 bases remained unmatched. This CDR3 has 15 amino acids. The CDR3: CASSLDRAGNQPQHF. The CDR3 DNA sequence: TGTGCCAGCAGTCTCGACAGGGCCGGCAATCAGCCCCAGCATTTT.

This clone is a singleton in its sample. The chain carries TRBV2 and TRBJ2-5; D ambiguous. Trimming took 6 bases from V and 3 from J, leaving 5 bases between them. The CDR3 covers 11 residues. The germline V gene encodes CDR1 SNHLY and CDR2 FYNNEI. CDR3 nucleotide sequence: TGTGCCAGCAGGTCAGAAGAGACCCAGTACTTC. It translates to CASRSEETQYF.

This chain connects TRBV10-2 to TRBJ1-4; weak D call: TRBD1 (5 bases). This CDR3 comprises 13 residues. Germline values: CDR1 WSHSY, CDR2 SAAADI. V lost 4 bases, J lost 6 bases, and 9 bases lay in between. CDR3 nucleotide sequence: TGCGCCAGCAGTGGTGGGGACTATGAAAAACTGTTTTTT. Its protein is CASSGGDYEKLFF.

On this clone: Other DNA sequences in the same sample also yield this CDR3. V is TRBV7-6 and J is TRBJ2-2; the D gene is possibly TRBD1 (6 bases). Germline V CDR1 and CDR2: SGHVS, FNYEAQ. V lost 2 bases, J lost 1 base, and 11 bases lay in between. The CDR3 spans 16 residues. In DNA, the CDR3 is TGTGCCAGCAGCTTACAGGGGCTCCGGAACACCGGGGAGCTGTTTTTT. Its protein product is CASSLQGLRNTGELFF.

The rearrangement joins TRBV2 to TRBJ2-7, with a possible D match to TRBD1 (5 bases). This CDR3 comprises 14 residues. Germline V gene sequence: CDR1 SNHLY, CDR2 FYNNEI. The V gene lost 5 bases and the J gene lost 0 bases, with 11 bases spanning the gap. The CDR3 nucleotides are TGTGCCAGCAGTTTGCAGGGTACCTCCTACGAGCAGTACTTC. This encodes CASSLQGTSYEQYF.

This clone was picked up a small number of times. V is TRBV29-1 and J is TRBJ1-1; D gene ambiguous. Per the germline V gene, CDR1 is SQVTM and CDR2 is ANQGSEA. The CDR3 length is 14 residues. Trimming shortened V by 7 bases and J by 3 bases, and 18 bases separated the two germline ends. CDR3 residues: CSADRRVGDTEAFF. The DNA of the CDR3 is TGCAGCGCCGATCGGAGGGTTGGGGACACTGAAGCTTTCTTT.

This chain joins TRBV19 and TRBJ2-1; TRBD1 matches at 10 bases. There are 14 residues in the CDR3. Germline V CDR1 and CDR2: LNHDA, SQIVND (reference sequence). J gave up 4 bases and V 5 bases, and 2 bases lay outside the gene matches. The CDR3 DNA reads as TGTGCCAGTAGTGGACAGGGGGGATACAATGAGCAGTTCTTC. Its translation: CASSGQGGYNEQFF.

The CDR3 reads CASSFGTGLNSPLHF. Here the CDR3 DNA reads TGTGCCAGCAGCTTTGGGACAGGGTTGAATTCACCCCTCCACTTT. The genes are TRBV5-4 and TRBJ1-6; 9 bases are a match to TRBD1. The CDR3 spans 15 residues. CDR1 SGHNT and CDR2 YYREEE come from the germline V gene (reference sequence). V lost 2 bases, J lost 7 bases, and 4 bases stayed unmatched.